The rows below give T cell receptor beta chains drawn from one sample of a study of human T cells and chemical hapten exposure. Via MiXCR, TCRdb re-called the RACE reads, giving one row per CDR3 protein. The sample includes roughly 130,000 distinct CDR3 sequences, around 8.2% seen only once; the top ten take about 1.8%. Sequencing was done on a sample of whole blood. The receptors derive from a male donor in good health. Some clones in this sample may be carry-over from other donors' samples. Each CDR3 is given with its conserved first and last residue.

>TRBV12-3/TRBV12-4|12
CASSLIRGEQFF
>TRBV21-1|15
CASSQTGTVAETQYF
>TRBV5-1|15
CASSFGLAGVHEQFF
>TRBV5-1|15
CASSLAGQGPYGYTF
>TRBV18|15
CASSPVADPSYEQYF
>TRBV5-4|15
CASSGGQGNTGELFF
>TRBV20-1|14
CSASVGEGYNEQFF
>TRBV5-1|15
CASSPGLAATYEQYF
>TRBV10-3|16
CAISEGGGQGLYEQYF
>TRBV14|13
CASSQPFTGELFF
>TRBV20-1|15
CSASLPLAFKETQYF
>TRBV5-1|18
CASSSQPIGTGSYNEQFF
>TRBV5-4|13
CASTRAGNYGYTF
>TRBV5-6|16
CASSPRWLAGGNEQFF
>TRBV11-2|16
CASSPTGILSNSPLHF
>TRBV24-1|15
CATSVGTLADTEAFF
>TRBV5-5|15
CASSLRDRATGELFF
>TRBV10-3|15
CAISEWTGGGQPQHF
>TRBV10-3|13
CAIGDRSSYEQYF
>TRBV27|14
CASRRLPGNTEAFF
>TRBV20-1|11
CSARRNTEAFF
>TRBV20-1|13
CSATRGREAEAFF
>TRBV28|14
CASSPQTGYYGYTF
>TRBV20-1|12
CSARVENRAPFF
>TRBV5-4|12
CASSPRDNEQFF
>TRBV6-5|18
CASSYLRPGDSPTGELFF
>TRBV6-1|13
CASSEQGNQPQHF
>TRBV6-2/TRBV6-3|14
CASSLSGRNRPQHF
>TRBV7-9|17
CASSLGSWRQPLDEQFF
>TRBV5-1|16
CASSYSQPQGITEAFF
>TRBV12-3/TRBV12-4|15
CASSFLAGGRGEQFF
>TRBV15|17
CATSRDIPGQGQETQYF
>TRBV19|15
CATTDLKSGANVLTF
>TRBV29-1|15
CSVNRGERWDTEAFF
>TRBV6-5|15
CASSYVGTGGSPLHF
>TRBV5-5|15
CASSLERSSVREQYF
>TRBV7-9|18
CASSLGTSGYSNTGELFF
>TRBV7-2|15
CASSLDPVNSYEQYF
>TRBV14|13
CASSQASGAQAFF
>TRBV6-2/TRBV6-3|18
CASSYSGTGERSNQPQHF
>TRBV15|15
CATSRENRGNSPLHF
>TRBV19|16
CASTDPGQGSNQPQHF
>TRBV10-3|16
CAIRGAVLAGSYEQYF
>TRBV7-2|16
CASSLAASRINEKLFF
>TRBV19|15
CASSPRDGFNYGYTF
>TRBV6-2/TRBV6-3|14
CASSYSGGTGELFF
>TRBV2|13
CASRRQGGTEAFF
>TRBV19|13
CASSNPTGDGYTF
>TRBV10-3|15
CAISGQTSSTDTQYF
>TRBV7-2|18
CASSLKGQGLGEDTEAFF
>TRBV5-1|14
CASSSGTDYNEQFF
>TRBV5-5|14
CASNDPRSDTEAFF
>TRBV11-2|15
CASSLATRANEKLFF
>TRBV7-9|14
CASSKDRAQETQYF
>TRBV5-6|15
CASSLRRGSNQPQHF
>TRBV12-3/TRBV12-4|13
CASSFGTSDEQYF
>TRBV4-3|16
CASSQDMASGTYEQYF
>TRBV5-1|14
CASSQLHQNTEAFF
>TRBV3-1|16
CASSHRRPTGQETQYF